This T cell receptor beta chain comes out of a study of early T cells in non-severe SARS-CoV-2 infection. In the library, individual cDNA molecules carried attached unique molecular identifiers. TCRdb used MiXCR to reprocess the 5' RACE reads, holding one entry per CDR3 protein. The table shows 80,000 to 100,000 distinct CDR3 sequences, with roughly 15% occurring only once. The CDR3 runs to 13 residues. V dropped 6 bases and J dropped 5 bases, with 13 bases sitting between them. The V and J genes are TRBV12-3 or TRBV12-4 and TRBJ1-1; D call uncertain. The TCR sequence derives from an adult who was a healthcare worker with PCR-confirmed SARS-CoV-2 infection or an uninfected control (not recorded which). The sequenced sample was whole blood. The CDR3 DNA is TGTGCCAGCAGCCCTCGAATCGGAACTGAAGCTTTCTTT. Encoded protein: CASSPRIGTEAFF.